This TCR beta chain was observed in a study of blood T cell repertoires in COVID-19. For the study at large: Donors in the United States, Italy and Spain gave samples during acute or convalescent COVID-19. Nucleic acid was either cDNA or gDNA, and it came from T cells, B-cell-depleted T cells, or PBMCs.

Germline V CDR1 and CDR2: SGHNT, YYREEE (reference sequence). The germline V and J ends were trimmed by 3 bases and 0 bases, with 13 bases remaining between them. There are 16 residues in the CDR3. In the study's own analysis: Reference gene primers were amplified, and this amplification served to estimate nucleated cell counts. Method: immunoSEQ multiplex PCR; TCRdb's copy keeps in-frame clones and lacks some. D and trimming come from the DNA, and the V and J calls and clone size come from that table. The sample contains tens of thousands of clones, 65% to 85% of which appear only once. The receptor was derived from a human donor in a cohort sampled during active COVID-19. This sequence joins TRBV5-4 and TRBJ1-3; possibly TRBD1 for D (6 bases). Sequenced material: peripheral blood. CDR3 region: CASSSGQTFSGNTIYF. The CDR3 DNA sequence: TGTGCCAGCAGCTCCGGACAGACCTTCTCTGGAAACACCATATATTTT.